These T cell receptor beta chains were read from a single sample in a study of blood T cell repertoires in COVID-19. Assay used: immunoSEQ multiplex PCR; TCRdb lists only in-frame clones, some missing. Here the sample spans a few hundred thousand clones, nearly 90% being singletons. Material for sequencing was peripheral blood. Receptor source: a young woman with acute or convalescent COVID-19. CDR3s include the opening cysteine and the closing phenylalanine or tryptophan. D genes are given only for firm matches. Only part of the rows carry a size: once, few, many, or a class if the clone is expanded.

v_call	d_call	j_call	clone_size	cdr3_aa	cdr3_nt
TRBV3-1/TRBV3-2	TRBD1	TRBJ1-2	NA	CASSQQPGQGVYTF	TGTGCCAGCAGCCAACAACCGGGACAGGGTGTTTACACCTTC
TRBV18	TRBD1	TRBJ1-1	NA	CASSLLWTGEGNTEAFF	TGTGCCAGCTCATTACTTTGGACAGGGGAGGGAAACACTGAAGCTTTCTTT
TRBV11-3	TRBD2	TRBJ2-3	NA	CASSARLAGVITDTQYF	TGTGCCAGCAGCGCCAGACTAGCGGGAGTGATTACAGATACGCAGTATTTT
TRBV5-4	NA	TRBJ2-7	NA	CASNLGGSGDYEQYF	TGTGCCAGCAACCTGGGGGGAAGCGGAGACTACGAGCAGTACTTC
TRBV11-2	NA	TRBJ2-7	NA	CASSLSRGRNYEQYF	TGTGCCAGCAGCTTATCCCGGGGAAGGAACTACGAGCAGTACTTC
TRBV19	NA	TRBJ1-2	once	CASSRRGGAANYGYTF	TGTGCCAGTAGTAGACGTGGCGGGGCGGCTAACTATGGCTACACCTTC
TRBV2	NA	TRBJ2-3	NA	CASNSPGFVGDTQYF	TGTGCCAGCAACAGTCCAGGGTTTGTCGGAGATACGCAGTATTTT
TRBV5-8	NA	TRBJ1-1	NA	CASSLGATNTEAFF	TGTGCCAGCAGCTTAGGAGCGACGAACACTGAAGCTTTCTTT
TRBV4-2	TRBD2	TRBJ2-5	NA	CASSQESLGAGLSGTQYF	TGTGCCAGCAGCCAAGAGAGTTTGGGAGCGGGATTATCGGGGACCCAGTACTTC
TRBV11-2	NA	TRBJ2-1	NA	CASSLYQVSSYNEQFF	TGTGCCAGCAGCTTATACCAGGTCAGCTCCTACAATGAGCAGTTCTTC
TRBV6-5	NA	TRBJ2-2	few	CASTDGGNTGELFF	TGTGCCAGCACGGACGGGGGGAACACCGGGGAGCTGTTTTTT
TRBV7-2	TRBD2	TRBJ2-1	once	CASSSGLAANNEQFF	TGTGCCAGCAGCTCCGGACTAGCGGCCAACAATGAGCAGTTCTTC
TRBV9	NA	TRBJ1-1	NA	CASTRSGGNTEAFF	TGTGCCAGCACCCGTAGCGGGGGGAACACTGAAGCTTTCTTT
TRBV7-9	TRBD2	TRBJ2-7	NA	CASRPVAGGVYEQYF	TGTGCCAGCAGACCGGTGGCGGGAGGGGTCTACGAGCAGTACTTC
TRBV11-2	NA	TRBJ1-1	few	CASSSSGGLAEAFF	TGTGCCAGCAGCAGCAGCGGGGGGCTCGCTGAAGCTTTCTTT
TRBV9	NA	TRBJ2-5	NA	CASSVDLGTFETQYF	TGTGCCAGCAGCGTAGACCTAGGGACATTTGAGACCCAGTACTTC
TRBV6-5	NA	TRBJ1-2	NA	CASSYSRSSNYGYTF	TGTGCCAGCAGTTACTCGAGAAGTTCTAACTATGGCTACACCTTC
TRBV11-2	NA	TRBJ2-1	once	CASSLEGGARQHEQFF	TGTGCCAGCAGCTTAGAAGGGGGGGCTAGGCAGCATGAGCAGTTCTTC
TRBV5-1	TRBD2	TRBJ2-3	NA	CASSSRLAGSDTQYF	TGCGCCAGCAGCTCACGACTAGCCGGATCAGATACGCAGTATTTT
TRBV12-3/TRBV12-4	TRBD2	TRBJ2-1	NA	CASTRTSMDEQFF	TGTGCCAGCACCAGGACTAGCATGGATGAGCAGTTCTTC
TRBV6-5	NA	TRBJ2-2	NA	CASSYSMGAPGELFF	TGTGCCAGCAGTTACTCTATGGGGGCGCCCGGGGAGCTGTTTTTT
TRBV11-2	TRBD1	TRBJ1-1	once	CASSTYRGPNTEAFF	TGTGCCAGCAGCACCTACAGGGGGCCAAACACTGAAGCTTTCTTT
TRBV24-1	TRBD1	TRBJ2-3	NA	CATSDPGGASTDTQYF	TGTGCCACCAGTGATCCAGGGGGCGCGAGCACAGATACGCAGTATTTT
TRBV10-1	TRBD2	TRBJ2-7	NA	CASSPTSGYEQYF	TGCGCCAGCAGTCCTACTAGCGGCTACGAGCAGTACTTC
TRBV7-9	TRBD1	TRBJ2-4	NA	CASSSEGRQGPWPKNIQYF	TGTGCCAGCAGCTCCGAGGGAAGACAGGGGCCTTGGCCCAAAAACATTCAGTACTTC
TRBV10-3	NA	TRBJ2-2	once	CAISPGNTGELFF	TGTGCCATCAGCCCGGGGAACACCGGGGAGCTGTTTTTT
TRBV7-8	NA	TRBJ2-1	NA	CASSIDPSYNEQFF	TGTGCCAGCAGCATAGATCCTTCCTACAATGAGCAGTTCTTC
TRBV21-1	NA	TRBJ2-7	once	CASSTDRDYYEQYF	TGTGCCAGCAGTACGGACAGGGATTACTACGAGCAGTACTTC
TRBV19	TRBD1	TRBJ2-6	few	CASNPDRGHGANVLTF	TGTGCCAGTAACCCGGACAGGGGGCATGGGGCCAACGTCCTGACTTTC
TRBV6-2/TRBV6-3	NA	TRBJ2-2	once	CASSNSGFTGELFF	TGTGCCAGCAGTAATAGCGGATTCACCGGGGAGCTGTTTTTT
TRBV5-1	TRBD2	TRBJ2-2	once	CASSFGRRGLAGNTGELFF	TGCGCCAGCAGCTTCGGACGGCGGGGACTAGCGGGTAACACCGGGGAGCTGTTTTTT
TRBV30	TRBD2	TRBJ2-1	NA	CAWSVGAREREQFF	TGTGCCTGGAGTGTAGGGGCGCGGGAGCGGGAGCAGTTCTTC
TRBV19	TRBD2	TRBJ2-3	NA	CASSTPSGRFFKDTQYF	TGTGCCAGTAGTACGCCTAGCGGGAGATTTTTCAAAGATACGCAGTATTTT
TRBV25-1	NA	TRBJ1-5	NA	CASSDSSLSRDQPQHF	TGTGCCAGCAGTGATAGCAGCTTGTCCCGGGATCAGCCCCAGCATTTT
TRBV5-4	TRBD1	TRBJ1-2	NA	CASRPDRGRYGYTF	TGTGCCAGCAGACCCGACAGGGGGCGGTATGGCTACACCTTC
TRBV19	TRBD1	TRBJ1-1	NA	CASSVFTGTGGSRTMNTEAFF	TGTGCCAGTAGTGTCTTCACCGGGACAGGGGGCTCAAGAACCATGAACACTGAAGCTTTCTTT
TRBV27	TRBD1	TRBJ2-6	NA	CASSDGQGFSGANVLTF	TGTGCCAGCAGCGATGGACAGGGGTTCTCTGGGGCCAACGTCCTGACTTTC
TRBV7-9	NA	TRBJ2-3	once	CASSLWEAGDTQYF	TGTGCCAGCAGCCTCTGGGAGGCCGGGGATACGCAGTATTTT
TRBV6-5	TRBD1	TRBJ2-7	NA	CASRAGGQGIYEQYF	TGTGCCAGCAGAGCCGGGGGACAGGGGATCTACGAGCAGTACTTC
TRBV4-2	NA	TRBJ1-3	NA	CASSQEPGPSHGNTIYF	TGTGCCAGCAGCCAAGAACCGGGTCCAAGCCATGGAAACACCATATATTTT